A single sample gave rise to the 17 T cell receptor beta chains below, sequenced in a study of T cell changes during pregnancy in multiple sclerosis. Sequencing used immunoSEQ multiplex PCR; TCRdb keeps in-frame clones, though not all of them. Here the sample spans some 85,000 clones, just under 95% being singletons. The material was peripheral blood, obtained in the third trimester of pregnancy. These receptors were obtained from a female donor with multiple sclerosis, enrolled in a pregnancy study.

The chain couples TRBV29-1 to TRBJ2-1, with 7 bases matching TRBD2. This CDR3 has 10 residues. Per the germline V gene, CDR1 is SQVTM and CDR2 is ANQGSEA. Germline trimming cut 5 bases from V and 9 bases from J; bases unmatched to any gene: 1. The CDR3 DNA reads TGCAGCGTTTTAGCGGGTGAGCAGTTCTTC. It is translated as CSVLAGEQFF.

The CDR3 loop reads CASSLDVTSGRTYNEQFF. DNA of the CDR3: TGTGCCAGCAGCTTAGACGTTACTAGCGGGAGGACCTACAATGAGCAGTTCTTC. The chain recombines TRBV7-2 with TRBJ2-1, with 12 bases identical to TRBD2. J lost 2 bases, V lost 1 base, and 6 bases had no gene match. Germline lookup yields CDR1 SGHTA and CDR2 FQGNSA. This CDR3 has 18 amino acids.

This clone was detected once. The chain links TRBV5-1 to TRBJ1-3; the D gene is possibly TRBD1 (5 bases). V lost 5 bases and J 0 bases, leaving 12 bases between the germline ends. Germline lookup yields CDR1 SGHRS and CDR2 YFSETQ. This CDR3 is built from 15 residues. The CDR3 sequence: CASRRDFSSGNTIYF. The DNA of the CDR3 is TGCGCCAGCAGGCGGGACTTCTCCTCTGGAAACACCATATATTTT.

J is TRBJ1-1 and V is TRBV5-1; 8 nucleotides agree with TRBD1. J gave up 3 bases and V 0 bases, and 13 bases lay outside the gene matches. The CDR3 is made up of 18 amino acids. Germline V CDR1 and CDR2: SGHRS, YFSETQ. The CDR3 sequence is CASSLDQGASPIHTEAFF. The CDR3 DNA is TGCGCCAGCAGCTTGGATCAGGGGGCCTCTCCAATTCACACTGAAGCTTTCTTT. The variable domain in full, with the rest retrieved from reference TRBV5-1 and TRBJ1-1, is KAGVTQTPRYLIKTRGQQVTLSCSPISGHRSVSWYQQTPGQGLQFLFEYFSETQRNKGNFPGRFSGRQFSNSRSEMNVSTLELGDSALYLCASSLDQGASPIHTEAFFGQGTRLTVV.

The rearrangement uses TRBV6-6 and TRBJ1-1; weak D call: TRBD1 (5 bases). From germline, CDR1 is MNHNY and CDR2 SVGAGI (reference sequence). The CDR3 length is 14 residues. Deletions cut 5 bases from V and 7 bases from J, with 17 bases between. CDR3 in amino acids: CASSTNGGAGEAFF. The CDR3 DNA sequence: TGTGCCAGCAGTACGAACGGGGGAGCTGGTGAAGCTTTCTTT.

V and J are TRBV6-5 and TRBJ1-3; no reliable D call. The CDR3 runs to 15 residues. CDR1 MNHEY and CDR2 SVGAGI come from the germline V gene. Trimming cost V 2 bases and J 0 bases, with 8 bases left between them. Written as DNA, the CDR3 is TGTGCCAGCAGTTACCGGGAAGCCTCTGGAAACACCATATATTTT. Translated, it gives CASSYREASGNTIYF.

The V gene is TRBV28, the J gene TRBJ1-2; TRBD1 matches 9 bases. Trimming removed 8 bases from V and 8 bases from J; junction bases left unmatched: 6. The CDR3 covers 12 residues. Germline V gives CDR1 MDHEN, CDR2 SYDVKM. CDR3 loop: CASATGGKGYTF. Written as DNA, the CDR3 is TGTGCCAGCGCGACAGGGGGGAAGGGCTACACCTTC.

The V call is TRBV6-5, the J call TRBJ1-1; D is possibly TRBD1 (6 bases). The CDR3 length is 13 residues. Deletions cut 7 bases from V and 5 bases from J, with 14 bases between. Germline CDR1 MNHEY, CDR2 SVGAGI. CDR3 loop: CASKSRGATEAFF. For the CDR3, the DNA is TGTGCCAGCAAATCCCGGGGGGCAACTGAAGCTTTCTTT.

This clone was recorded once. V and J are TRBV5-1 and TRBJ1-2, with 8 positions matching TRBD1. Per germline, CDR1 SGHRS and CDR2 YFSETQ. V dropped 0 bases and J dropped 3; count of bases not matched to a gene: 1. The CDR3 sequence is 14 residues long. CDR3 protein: CASSLGQGYYGYTF. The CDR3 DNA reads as TGCGCCAGCAGCTTGGGACAGGGGTACTATGGCTACACCTTC.

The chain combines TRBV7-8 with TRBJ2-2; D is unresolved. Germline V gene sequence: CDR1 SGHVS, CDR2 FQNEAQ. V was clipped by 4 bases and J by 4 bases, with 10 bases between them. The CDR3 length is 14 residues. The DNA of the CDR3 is TGTGCCAGCAGCTCGCGGCTAGTCACCGGGGAGCTGTTTTTT. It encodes CASSSRLVTGELFF. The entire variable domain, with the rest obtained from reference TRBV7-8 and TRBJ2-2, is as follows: GAGVSQSPRYKVAKRGQDVALRCDPISGHVSLFWYQQALGQGPEFLTYFQNEAQLDKSGLPSDRFFAERPEGSVSTLKIQRTQQEDSAVYLCASSSRLVTGELFFGEGSRLTVL.

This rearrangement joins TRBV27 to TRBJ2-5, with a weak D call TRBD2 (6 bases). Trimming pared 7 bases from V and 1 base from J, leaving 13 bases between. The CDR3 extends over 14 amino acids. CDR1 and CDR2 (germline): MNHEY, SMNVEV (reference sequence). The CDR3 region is CASKISGVQETQYF. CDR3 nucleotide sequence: TGTGCCAGCAAAATATCGGGAGTCCAAGAGACCCAGTACTTC.

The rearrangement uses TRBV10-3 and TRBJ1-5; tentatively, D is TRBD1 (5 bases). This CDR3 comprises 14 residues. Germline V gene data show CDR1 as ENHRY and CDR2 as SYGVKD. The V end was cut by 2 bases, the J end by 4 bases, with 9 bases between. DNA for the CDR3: TGTGCCATCAGTGAGACCGGGGGTAATCAGCCCCAGCATTTT. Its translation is CAISETGGNQPQHF.

The CDR3, as DNA: TGTGCCAGCAGTTTATCGGCTAGCGGGAAGTTTGAGCAGTACTTC. Translation gives CASSLSASGKFEQYF. V is TRBV28 and J is TRBJ2-7, with 9 bases matching TRBD2. There are 15 residues in the CDR3. The ends lost 1 base at V and 7 bases at J; junction bases unmatched: 8. Germline-derived CDR1 and CDR2 are MDHEN and SYDVKM.

In DNA, the CDR3 is TGTGCCAGCAGTGAAGGAACTAGCCCGAACACAGATACGCAGTATTTT. Protein: CASSEGTSPNTDTQYF. The chain recombines TRBV2 with TRBJ2-3, with D maybe TRBD2 (6 bases). The length of the CDR3 is 16 residues. The V gene lost 1 base and the J gene lost 2 bases, with 13 bases spanning the gap. The germline V gene encodes CDR1 SNHLY and CDR2 FYNNEI.

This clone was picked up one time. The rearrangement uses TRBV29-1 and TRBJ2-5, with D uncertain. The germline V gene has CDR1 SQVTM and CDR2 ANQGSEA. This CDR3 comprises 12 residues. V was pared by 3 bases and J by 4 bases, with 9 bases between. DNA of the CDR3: TGCAGCGTTGACCCGTCGGGAGAGACCCAGTACTTC. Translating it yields CSVDPSGETQYF.

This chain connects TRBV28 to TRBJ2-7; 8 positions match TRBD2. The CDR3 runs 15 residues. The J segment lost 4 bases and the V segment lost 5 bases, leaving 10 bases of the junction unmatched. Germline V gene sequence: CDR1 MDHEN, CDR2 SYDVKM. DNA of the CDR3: TGTGCCAGCAGTCCCCACGCGGGAGGACTTTACGAGCAGTACTTC. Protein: CASSPHAGGLYEQYF.

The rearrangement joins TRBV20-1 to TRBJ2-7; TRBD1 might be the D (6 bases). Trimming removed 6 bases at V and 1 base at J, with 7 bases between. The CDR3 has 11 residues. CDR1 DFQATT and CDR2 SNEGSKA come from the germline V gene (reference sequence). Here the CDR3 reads CSAGQSYEQYF. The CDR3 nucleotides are TGCAGTGCCGGACAGTCCTACGAGCAGTACTTC.